This TCR beta chain was observed in a study of T cells after yellow fever vaccination. V lost 1 base to trimming and J lost 5 bases, with 5 bases between them. This CDR3 region has 12 residues. The germline V gene has CDR1 SEHNR and CDR2 FQNEAQ (reference sequence). TCRdb re-derived calls from the 5' RACE reads in MiXCR, one entry per CDR3 protein. The table shows around 350,000 distinct CDR3 sequences, with around 10% occurring only once. The V call is TRBV7-9, the J call TRBJ1-1; D remains ambiguous. The clonotype was recovered from a man between 18 and 35 years old who received the YFV17D yellow fever vaccine. The specimen was PBMCs, collected on the day of the first yellow fever vaccination. The CDR3 region is CASSLVETEAFF. The CDR3 DNA is TGTGCCAGCAGCTTAGTGGAGACTGAAGCTTTCTTT.